The 19 T cell receptor beta chains below were found in one sample sequenced in a study of T cells in Graves' hyperthyroidism and ophthalmopathy. Regions amplified from RNA transcripts were the TCR beta CDR3 regions. The HTBI set primed first-round TCR CDR3 RT-PCR. TCRdb itself ran the multiplex PCR reads through MiXCR, one entry per CDR3 protein. Altogether some 440,000 distinct CDR3 sequences are present, about a sixth being singletons, with the ten largest covering 13% to 15%. The sample comprised blood. These receptors were collected from a woman between 18 and 30 years old with Graves' hyperthyroidism.

This clonotype was counted at least ten times. The chain recombines TRBV9 with TRBJ1-1; D ambiguous. Germline V gene data show CDR1 as SGDLS and CDR2 as YYNGEE. The ends were cut back, 0 bases at V and 0 bases at J, with 6 bases in the middle. This CDR3 has 14 amino acids. In DNA form, the CDR3 reads TGTGCCAGCAGCGTAGCCGGAATGAACACTGAAGCTTTCTTT. Translated: CASSVAGMNTEAFF.

Only a few counts were recorded for this clonotype. The CDR3 here is CAISESERWTGPGANVLTF. CDR3 in DNA: TGTGCCATCAGTGAGTCGGAGAGATGGACAGGGCCCGGGGCCAACGTCCTGACTTTC. The chain uses TRBV10-3 and TRBJ2-6; 8 bases are shared with TRBD1. This CDR3 contains 19 residues. The germline gives CDR1 ENHRY, CDR2 SYGVKD. Trimming cost V 0 bases and J 4 bases; bases outside gene matches: 11.

This clonotype was counted a few times. CDR3 sequence reads: CASSLGQRPADTQYF. The CDR3 DNA reads as TGTGCCAGCAGCTTGGGACAGCGTCCGGCAGATACGCAGTATTTT. The gene calls are TRBV5-4 and TRBJ2-3; maybe TRBD1 (5 bases). The CDR3 is 15 residues long. V lost 0 bases and J lost 4, with 12 bases in between. Germline V gives CDR1 SGHNT, CDR2 YYREEE (reference sequence).

The chain combines TRBV6-1 with TRBJ1-2; TRBD1 matches 9 bases. The CDR3 is made up of 16 amino acids. J lost 8 bases, V lost 5 bases, and 15 bases had no gene match. CDR1 is MNHNS and CDR2 is SASEGT in the germline V gene. The CDR3 region has the DNA TGTGCCAGCAGTCTGGGGACAGGGTCCTTTCTAGGGGGCTACACCTTC. As protein: CASSLGTGSFLGGYTF.

This clonotype was counted only a few times. This chain links TRBV6-2 or TRBV6-3 with TRBJ1-3, with 9 bases matching TRBD1. The CDR3 is 17 amino acids. CDR1 is MNHEY, CDR2 SVGEGT, per germline. J lost 4 bases, V lost 0 bases, and 7 bases had no gene match. In DNA, the CDR3 is TGTGCCAGCAGTTACTCACTACGGACAGGGGCCGGAAACACCATATATTTT. Amino acids: CASSYSLRTGAGNTIYF.

The sample holds many counts of this clonotype. This sequence joins TRBV20-1 and TRBJ2-5; 11 bases map to TRBD2. Germline CDR1 reads DFQATT; CDR2 reads SNEGSKA (reference sequence). The CDR3 spans 18 residues. V gave up 1 base and J gave up 1 base; unmatched junction bases: 11. As DNA, the CDR3 is TGCAGTGCTAGAGGATTTACTAGCGGGAGAGGGGCCCAAGAGACCCAGTACTTC. Its protein product is CSARGFTSGRGAQETQYF.

This clonotype was observed a handful of times. V is TRBV10-3 and J is TRBJ2-1, with TRBD2 identical over 11 bases. The CDR3 extends over 13 amino acids. V was pared by 8 bases and J by 5 bases, with 2 bases of the junction left unmatched. Germline CDR1 reads ENHRY; CDR2 reads SYGVKD. The CDR3 sequence: CAISLAGDNEQFF. The CDR3 coding sequence is TGTGCCATCTCACTAGCGGGAGACAATGAGCAGTTCTTC.

This clonotype was counted ten times or more. The V and J genes are TRBV6-1 and TRBJ2-5; possibly TRBD1 for D (6 bases). This CDR3 spans 13 amino acids. V was cut by 3 bases and J by 2 bases, with 7 bases left in between. CDR1 is MNHNS and CDR2 is SASEGT in the germline V gene. CDR3 in amino acids: CASSDGQQETQYF. The CDR3 DNA is TGTGCCAGCAGTGACGGACAGCAAGAGACCCAGTACTTC.

This clonotype was observed a few times. The genes are TRBV7-9 and TRBJ2-7, with a weak D call TRBD1 (6 bases). V lost 1 base and J lost 5, with 15 bases in between. CDR1 SEHNR and CDR2 FQNEAQ come from the germline V gene (reference sequence). This CDR3 region has 15 residues. CDR3 nucleotide sequence: TGTGCCAGCAGCTTAGTGGCAGGGGCAGCGAACGAGCAGTACTTC. Its protein is CASSLVAGAANEQYF.

This clonotype was recorded a few times. The chain carries TRBV7-9 and TRBJ2-3; the D call may be TRBD1 or TRBD2 (5 bases each). With 4 bases removed from V and 4 bases from J, the gap between germline ends came to 24 bases. Germline CDR1 SEHNR, CDR2 FQNEAQ (reference sequence). CDR3 length: 18 amino acids. The CDR3 nucleotides are TGTGCCAGCAGCTCCGGACATAGAGGGCTGAAAGTTGCAGATACGCAGTATTTT. This translates into CASSSGHRGLKVADTQYF.

The chain joins TRBV19 to TRBJ2-2; 8 positions match TRBD1. In germline, CDR1 is LNHDA, CDR2 SQIVND (reference sequence). The CDR3 loop spans 17 amino acids. Germline trimming cut 1 base from V and 6 bases from J; bases unmatched to any gene: 10. The CDR3 DNA sequence: TGTGCCAGTAGTATAGGGGTAGGGACAGGCCTCGCCGGGGAGCTGTTTTTT. Protein product: CASSIGVGTGLAGELFF.

The table lists this clonotype with many counts. CDR3 in amino acids: CSARRASGDTQYF. For the CDR3, the DNA is TGCAGTGCTAGGAGGGCCTCCGGGGATACGCAGTATTTT. This sequence joins TRBV20-1 and TRBJ2-3; possible D gene TRBD2, 5 bases. The CDR3 contains 13 residues. Trimming left V 3 bases short and J 6 bases short, with 13 bases between. Germline loops: CDR1 DFQATT, CDR2 SNEGSKA (reference sequence).

V gene TRBV9 combines with J gene TRBJ1-2; D not resolved. CDR1 is SGDLS, CDR2 YYNGEE, per germline. The V end was cut by 0 bases, the J end by 6 bases, with 12 bases between. This CDR3 contains 14 residues. CDR3 loop: CASSVVTSGNGYTF. The CDR3 DNA reads as TGTGCCAGCAGCGTAGTAACCTCCGGGAATGGCTACACCTTC.

This clonotype was picked up a small number of times. The chain carries TRBV27 and TRBJ2-1; D gene uncertain. V was cut by 2 bases and J by 15 bases, with 17 bases left in between. This CDR3 region has 13 residues. CDR1 is MNHEY and CDR2 is SMNVEV in the germline V gene (reference sequence). Written as DNA, the CDR3 is TGTGCCAGCAGTTTAGGGTACGGTCAAACGCGGTTCTTC. It encodes CASSLGYGQTRFF.

Only a few counts were recorded for this clonotype. The CDR3 DNA follows: TGTGCCAGCACCCCTGACAGGCGGGGCACCGGGGAGCTGTTTTTT. Its translation is CASTPDRRGTGELFF. The chain combines TRBV2 with TRBJ2-2; D tentatively reads TRBD1 or TRBD2 (6 bases each). The CDR3 is 15 amino acids. Trimming shortened V by 7 bases and J by 4 bases, and 16 bases separated the two germline ends. CDR1 is SNHLY, CDR2 FYNNEI, per germline.

The gene calls are TRBV15 and TRBJ1-1; D is ambiguous. This CDR3 has 13 residues. With 0 bases removed from V and 4 bases from J, the gap between germline ends came to 6 bases. Germline-derived CDR1 and CDR2 are LNHNV and YYDKDF (reference sequence). The CDR3 DNA follows: TGTGCCACCAGCAGAGATGAAGGCACTGAAGCTTTCTTT. Residues: CATSRDEGTEAFF.

This clonotype was picked up many times. J is TRBJ1-2 and V is TRBV28; maybe TRBD1 (5 bases). CDR1 and CDR2 from the germline V gene are MDHEN and SYDVKM. The CDR3 is 14 amino acids. V shed 5 bases and J shed 6 bases, with 16 bases lying between them. As DNA, the CDR3 is TGTGCCAGCAGTCATCGGGACTACCGGGATGGCTACACCTTC. This encodes CASSHRDYRDGYTF.

This clonotype was seen at least ten times. This chain links TRBV11-2 with TRBJ1-1; 7 bases match TRBD1. J lost 6 bases, V lost 6 bases, and 16 bases had no gene match. The germline V gene has CDR1 SGHAT and CDR2 FQNNGV. This CDR3 region has 16 residues. CDR3 in DNA: TGTGCCAGCAGAGGAGACAGGGTGCGCTTTAGAGCTGAAGCTTTCTTT. Translating gives CASRGDRVRFRAEAFF.

At least ten counts were recorded for this clonotype. The chain is built from TRBV2 and TRBJ2-7; possible D gene TRBD2, 6 bases. The V end lost 1 base, the J end lost 5 bases, and 15 bases lay between the germline ends. Germline loops: CDR1 SNHLY, CDR2 FYNNEI. This CDR3 is 15 amino acids long. The CDR3 loop is CASSEEAGRPNEQYF. In nucleotides, the CDR3 is TGTGCCAGCAGTGAAGAGGCGGGACGGCCAAACGAGCAGTACTTC. Variable domain in full (rest from reference TRBV2 and TRBJ2-7): EPEVTQTPSHQVTQMGQEVILRCVPISNHLYFYWYRQILGQKVEFLVSFYNNEISEKSEIFDDQFSVERPDGSNFTLKIRSTKLEDSAMYFCASSEEAGRPNEQYFGPGTRLTVT.